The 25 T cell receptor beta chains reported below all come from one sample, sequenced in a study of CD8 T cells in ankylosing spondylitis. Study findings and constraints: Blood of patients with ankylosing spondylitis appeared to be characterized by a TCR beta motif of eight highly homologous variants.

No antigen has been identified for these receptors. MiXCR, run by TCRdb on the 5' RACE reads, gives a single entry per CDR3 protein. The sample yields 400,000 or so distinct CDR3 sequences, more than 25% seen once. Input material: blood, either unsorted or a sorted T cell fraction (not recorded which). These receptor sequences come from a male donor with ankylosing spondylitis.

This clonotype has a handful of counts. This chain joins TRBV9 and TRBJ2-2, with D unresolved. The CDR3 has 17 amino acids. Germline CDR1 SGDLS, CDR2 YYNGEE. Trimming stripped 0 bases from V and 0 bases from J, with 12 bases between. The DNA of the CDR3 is TGTGCCAGCAGCGTAGGAGGCTCTCCCCCGAACACCGGGGAGCTGTTTTTT. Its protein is CASSVGGSPPNTGELFF.

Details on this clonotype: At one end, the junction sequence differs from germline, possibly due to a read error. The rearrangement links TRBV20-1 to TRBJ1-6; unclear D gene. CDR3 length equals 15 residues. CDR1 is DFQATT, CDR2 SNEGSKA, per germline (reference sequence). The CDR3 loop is CCARVGSSYNSPLHF. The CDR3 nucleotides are TGCTGTGCTAGAGTGGGGAGCTCCTATAATTCACCCCTCCACTTT.

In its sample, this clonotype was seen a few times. The CDR3 bases are TGTGCCAGCAGCCACGGATTCCGCGGAAGGGAAGGCAATGAGCAGTTCTTC. Translation: CASSHGFRGREGNEQFF. The chain joins TRBV11-3 to TRBJ2-1; D is ambiguous. The CDR3 covers 17 residues. The germline V and J ends were trimmed by 5 bases and 6 bases, with 23 bases remaining between them. Germline CDR1 reads SGHNT; CDR2 reads YENEEA. Based on the CDR3 plus reference TRBV11-3 and TRBJ2-1, the full variable domain is EAGVVQSPRYKIIEKKQPVAFWCNPISGHNTLYWYLQNLGQGPELLIRYENEEAVDDSQLPKDRFSAERLKGVDSTLKIQPAELGDSAVYLCASSHGFRGREGNEQFFGPGTRLTVL.

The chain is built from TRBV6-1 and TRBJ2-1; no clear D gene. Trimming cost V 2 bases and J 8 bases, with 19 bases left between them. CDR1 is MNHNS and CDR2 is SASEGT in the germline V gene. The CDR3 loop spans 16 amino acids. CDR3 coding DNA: TGTGCCAGCAGTGAAATACAAGGATCTTATCAGGATGAGCAGTTCTTC. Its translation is CASSEIQGSYQDEQFF.

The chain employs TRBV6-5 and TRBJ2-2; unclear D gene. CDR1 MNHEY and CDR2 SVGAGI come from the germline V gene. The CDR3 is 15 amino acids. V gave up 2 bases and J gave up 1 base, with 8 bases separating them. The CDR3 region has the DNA TGTGCCAGCAGTTACGAAGGTCAGAACACCGGGGAGCTGTTTTTT. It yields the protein CASSYEGQNTGELFF.

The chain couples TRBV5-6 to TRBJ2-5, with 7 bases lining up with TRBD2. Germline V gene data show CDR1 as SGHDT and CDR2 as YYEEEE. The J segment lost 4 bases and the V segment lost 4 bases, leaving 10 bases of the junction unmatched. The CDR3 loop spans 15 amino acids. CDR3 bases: TGTGCCAGCAGCCCCCTTGGGGGGGAGAGAGAGACCCAGTACTTC. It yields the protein CASSPLGGERETQYF.

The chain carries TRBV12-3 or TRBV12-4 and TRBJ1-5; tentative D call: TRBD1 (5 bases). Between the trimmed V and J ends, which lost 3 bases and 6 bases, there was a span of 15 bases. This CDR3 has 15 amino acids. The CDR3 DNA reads TGTGCCAGCAGTTTCGGGCAGGGAGGGAGTCAGCCCCAGCATTTT. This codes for CASSFGQGGSQPQHF.

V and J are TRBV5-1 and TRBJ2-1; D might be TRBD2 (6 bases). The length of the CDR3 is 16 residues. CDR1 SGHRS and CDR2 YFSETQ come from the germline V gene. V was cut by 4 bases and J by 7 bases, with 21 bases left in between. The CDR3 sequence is CASSGTVWAQGNEQFF. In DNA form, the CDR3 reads TGCGCCAGCAGCGGGACTGTTTGGGCCCAAGGGAATGAGCAGTTCTTC.

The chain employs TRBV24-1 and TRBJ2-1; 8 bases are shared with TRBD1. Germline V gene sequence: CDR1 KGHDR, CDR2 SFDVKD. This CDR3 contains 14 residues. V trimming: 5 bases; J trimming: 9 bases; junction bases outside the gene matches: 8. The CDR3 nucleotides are TGTGCCACCAGTGGGGCCAGGGGGCTACCTGAGCAGTTCTTC. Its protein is CATSGARGLPEQFF.

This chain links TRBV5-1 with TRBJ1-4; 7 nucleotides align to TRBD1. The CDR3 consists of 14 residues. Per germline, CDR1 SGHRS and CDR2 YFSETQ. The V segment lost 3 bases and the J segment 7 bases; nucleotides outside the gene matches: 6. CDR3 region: CASSYDRDVEKLFF. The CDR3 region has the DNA TGCGCCAGCAGCTACGACAGGGATGTTGAAAAACTGTTTTTT.

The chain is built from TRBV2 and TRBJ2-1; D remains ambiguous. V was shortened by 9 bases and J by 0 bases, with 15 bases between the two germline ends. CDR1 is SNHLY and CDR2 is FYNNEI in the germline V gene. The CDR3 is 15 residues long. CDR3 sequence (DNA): TGTGCCAGGAGCGACTCGCCCAGCTCCTACAATGAGCAGTTCTTC. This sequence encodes CARSDSPSSYNEQFF.

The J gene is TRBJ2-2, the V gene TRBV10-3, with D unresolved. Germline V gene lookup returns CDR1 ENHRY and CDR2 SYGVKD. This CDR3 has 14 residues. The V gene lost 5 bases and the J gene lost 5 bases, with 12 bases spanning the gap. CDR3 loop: CAISLGTKTGELFF. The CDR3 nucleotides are TGTGCCATCAGTCTCGGTACTAAGACCGGGGAGCTGTTTTTT.

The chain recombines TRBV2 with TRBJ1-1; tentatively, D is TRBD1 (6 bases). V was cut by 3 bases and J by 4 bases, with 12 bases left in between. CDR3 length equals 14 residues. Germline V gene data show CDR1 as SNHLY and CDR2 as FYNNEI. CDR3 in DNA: TGTGCCAGCAGTGAGCAGGGGCTGGGCACTGAAGCTTTCTTT. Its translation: CASSEQGLGTEAFF.

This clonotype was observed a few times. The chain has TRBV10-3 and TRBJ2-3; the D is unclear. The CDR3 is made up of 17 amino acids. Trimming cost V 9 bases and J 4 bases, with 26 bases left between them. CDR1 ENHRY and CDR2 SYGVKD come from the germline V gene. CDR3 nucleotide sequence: TGTGCCATTTCCTCGGGTCCGGCGGCCCGAGCACCAGATACGCAGTATTTT. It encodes CAISSGPAARAPDTQYF.

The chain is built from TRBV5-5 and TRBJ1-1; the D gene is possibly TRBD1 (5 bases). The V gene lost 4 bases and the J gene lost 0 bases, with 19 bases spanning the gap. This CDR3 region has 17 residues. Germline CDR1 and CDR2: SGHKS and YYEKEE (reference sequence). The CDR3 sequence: CASSPKAWSGLNTEAFF. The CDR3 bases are TGTGCCAGCAGCCCGAAAGCCTGGTCAGGGTTGAACACTGAAGCTTTCTTT. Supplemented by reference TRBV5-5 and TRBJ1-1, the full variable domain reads DAGVTQSPTHLIKTRGQQVTLRCSPISGHKSVSWYQQVLGQGPQFIFQYYEKEERGRGNFPDRFSARQFPNYSSELNVNALLLGDSALYLCASSPKAWSGLNTEAFFGQGTRLTVV.

CDR3: CSGIGQGEKLFF. The CDR3 DNA reads TGCAGTGGTATTGGGCAGGGGGAAAAACTGTTTTTT. This chain links TRBV20-1 with TRBJ1-4; perhaps TRBD1 as D (6 bases). The length of the CDR3 is 12 residues. V dropped 7 bases and J dropped 8 bases, with 14 bases sitting between them. Germline-derived CDR1 and CDR2 are DFQATT and SNEGSKA (reference sequence).

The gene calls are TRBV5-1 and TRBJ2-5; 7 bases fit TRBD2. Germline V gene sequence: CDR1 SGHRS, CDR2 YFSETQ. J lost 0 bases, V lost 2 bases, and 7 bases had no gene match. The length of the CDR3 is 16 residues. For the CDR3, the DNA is TGCGCCAGCAGCTTTTTGGCTAGCGGATACCAAGAGACCCAGTACTTC. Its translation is CASSFLASGYQETQYF.

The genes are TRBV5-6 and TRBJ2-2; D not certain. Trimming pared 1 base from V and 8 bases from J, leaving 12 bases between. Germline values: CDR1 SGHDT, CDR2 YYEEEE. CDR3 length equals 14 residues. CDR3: CASSLKPFEGELFF. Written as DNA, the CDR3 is TGTGCCAGCAGCTTGAAACCTTTCGAAGGGGAGCTGTTTTTT.

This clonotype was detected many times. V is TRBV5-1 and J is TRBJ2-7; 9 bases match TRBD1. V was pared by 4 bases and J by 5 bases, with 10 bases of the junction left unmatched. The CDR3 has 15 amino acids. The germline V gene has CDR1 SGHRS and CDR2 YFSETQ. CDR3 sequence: CASSIQTGGINEQYF. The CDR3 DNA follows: TGCGCCAGCAGCATCCAGACAGGGGGTATCAACGAGCAGTACTTC.

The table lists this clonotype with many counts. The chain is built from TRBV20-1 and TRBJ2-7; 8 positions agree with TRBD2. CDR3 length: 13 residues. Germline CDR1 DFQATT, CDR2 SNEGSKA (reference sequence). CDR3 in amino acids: CFPPGGDPYEQYV. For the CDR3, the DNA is TGCTTCCCACCGGGGGGGGACCCCTACGAGCAGTACGTC.

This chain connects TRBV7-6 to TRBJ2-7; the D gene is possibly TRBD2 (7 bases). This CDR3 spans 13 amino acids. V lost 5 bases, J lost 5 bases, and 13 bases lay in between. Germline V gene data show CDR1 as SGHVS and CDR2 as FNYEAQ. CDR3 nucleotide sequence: TGTGCCAGCAGCCCTACGGGGGGCAACGAGCAGTACTTC. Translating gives CASSPTGGNEQYF.

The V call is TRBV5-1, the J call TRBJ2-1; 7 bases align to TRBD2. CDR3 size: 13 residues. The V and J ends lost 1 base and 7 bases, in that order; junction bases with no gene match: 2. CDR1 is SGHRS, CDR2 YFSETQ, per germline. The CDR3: CASSLWGGNEQFF. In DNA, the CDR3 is TGCGCCAGCAGCTTGTGGGGAGGGAATGAGCAGTTCTTC.

CDR3 residues: CASSQYQGARAFF. The CDR3 DNA follows: TGTGCCAGCAGCCAGTACCAGGGGGCTCGTGCTTTCTTT. The chain carries TRBV3-1 and TRBJ1-1; 8 bases match TRBD1. The CDR3 covers 13 residues. CDR1 and CDR2 from the germline V gene are LGHDT and YNNKEL (reference sequence). V trimming: 3 bases; J trimming: 11 bases; junction bases outside the gene matches: 8.

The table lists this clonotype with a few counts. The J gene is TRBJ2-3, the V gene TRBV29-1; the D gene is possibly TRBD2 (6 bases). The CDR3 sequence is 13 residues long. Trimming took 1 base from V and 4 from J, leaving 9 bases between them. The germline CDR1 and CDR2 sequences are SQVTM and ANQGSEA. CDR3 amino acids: CSVEGGGPDTQYF. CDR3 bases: TGCAGCGTTGAAGGAGGAGGGCCAGATACGCAGTATTTT.

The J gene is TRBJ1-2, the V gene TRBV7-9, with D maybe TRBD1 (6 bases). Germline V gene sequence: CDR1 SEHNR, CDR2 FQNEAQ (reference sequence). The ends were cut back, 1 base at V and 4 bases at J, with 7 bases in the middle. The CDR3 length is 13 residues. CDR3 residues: CASSLEQGYGYTF. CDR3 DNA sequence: TGTGCCAGCAGCTTAGAACAGGGCTATGGCTACACCTTC.